The 5 T cell receptor beta chains given below trace back to one sample, sequenced in a study of regulatory T cells in long-lasting Graves disease. Indicated time point: persistent/refractory GD, antithyroid drugs over 5 years with positive TRAb. The TCR library was prepared using RNA isolated from PBMCs. Through Arm-PCR of CDR3 regions and iRepertoire HTBI primers, TCR beta libraries were built. Using its own MiXCR run on the multiplex PCR reads, TCRdb lists one record per CDR3 protein. The table records about 430,000 distinct CDR3 sequences, 21% of them present only once. The input for sequencing was peripheral blood mononuclear cells (PBMCs), taken when the disease was refractory, from a patient treated with antithyroid drugs. The receptors derive from a female donor with Graves disease.

This rearrangement joins TRBV7-2 to TRBJ2-5; no clear D. Germline values: CDR1 SGHTA, CDR2 FQGNSA. This CDR3 is 12 amino acids long. Trimming stripped 5 bases from V and 9 bases from J, with 13 bases between. The CDR3 here is CASSPGVEAQYF. DNA for the CDR3: TGTGCCAGCAGCCCCGGAGTTGAGGCCCAGTACTTC.

This clonotype came up a few times. The chain has TRBV9 and TRBJ1-6; no clear D gene. V lost 2 bases and J lost 4, with 4 bases in between. Germline lookup yields CDR1 SGDLS and CDR2 YYNGEE. The CDR3 runs to 13 residues. The CDR3 coding sequence is TGTGCCAGCAGCGTCGGATATAATTCACCCCTCCACTTT. Translated: CASSVGYNSPLHF.

The rearrangement uses TRBV6-2 or TRBV6-3 and TRBJ2-7, with TRBD2 identical over 9 bases. The CDR3 spans 16 residues. Germline-derived CDR1 and CDR2 are MNHEY and SVGEGT. Trimming cost V 0 bases and J 0 bases; bases outside gene matches: 3. The CDR3: CASSYSPSGISYEQYF. DNA of the CDR3: TGTGCCAGCAGTTACTCCCCTAGCGGGATCTCCTACGAGCAGTACTTC.

This clonotype was detected many times. The rearrangement uses TRBV11-2 and TRBJ2-7, with unresolved D. Trimming pared 0 bases from V and 12 bases from J, leaving 15 bases between. The V gene's germline CDR1 is SGHAT and CDR2 FQNNGV. The CDR3 covers 13 residues. The CDR3 protein is CASSLEPTGFPYF. The CDR3 bases are TGTGCCAGCAGCTTAGAGCCCACCGGGTTCCCGTACTTC. Drawing the rest from reference TRBV11-2 and TRBJ2-7, the complete variable domain is EAGVAQSPRYKIIEKRQSVAFWCNPISGHATLYWYQQILGQGPKLLIQFQNNGVVDDSQLPKDRFSAERLKGVDSTLKIQPAKLEDSAVYLCASSLEPTGFPYFGPGTRLTVT.

The chain joins TRBV12-3 or TRBV12-4 to TRBJ2-1, with 11 bases identical to TRBD2. V dropped 6 bases and J dropped 10; count of bases not matched to a gene: 32. CDR3 length equals 22 residues. The CDR3 DNA reads as TGTGCCAGCAGCTCCGGGACTAGCGGCTTAACTACAATGAGCGTGGTCCCCGAGGAGCAGTTCTTC. This encodes CASSSGTSGLTTMSVVPEEQFF.